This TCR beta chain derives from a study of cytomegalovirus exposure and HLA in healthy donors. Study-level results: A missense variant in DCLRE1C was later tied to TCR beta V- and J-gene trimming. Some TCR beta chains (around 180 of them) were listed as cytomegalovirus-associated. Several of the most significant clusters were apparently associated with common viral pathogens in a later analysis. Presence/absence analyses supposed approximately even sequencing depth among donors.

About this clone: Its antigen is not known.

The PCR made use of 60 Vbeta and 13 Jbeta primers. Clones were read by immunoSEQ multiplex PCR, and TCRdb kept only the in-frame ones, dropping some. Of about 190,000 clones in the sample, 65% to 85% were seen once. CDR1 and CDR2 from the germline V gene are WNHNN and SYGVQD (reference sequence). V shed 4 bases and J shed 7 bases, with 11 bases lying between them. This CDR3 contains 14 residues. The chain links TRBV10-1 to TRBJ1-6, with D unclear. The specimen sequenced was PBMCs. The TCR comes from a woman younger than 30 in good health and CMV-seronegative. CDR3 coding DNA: TGCGCCAGCAGTGCCGCGGGTGGGAATTCACCCCTCCACTTT. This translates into CASSAAGGNSPLHF.